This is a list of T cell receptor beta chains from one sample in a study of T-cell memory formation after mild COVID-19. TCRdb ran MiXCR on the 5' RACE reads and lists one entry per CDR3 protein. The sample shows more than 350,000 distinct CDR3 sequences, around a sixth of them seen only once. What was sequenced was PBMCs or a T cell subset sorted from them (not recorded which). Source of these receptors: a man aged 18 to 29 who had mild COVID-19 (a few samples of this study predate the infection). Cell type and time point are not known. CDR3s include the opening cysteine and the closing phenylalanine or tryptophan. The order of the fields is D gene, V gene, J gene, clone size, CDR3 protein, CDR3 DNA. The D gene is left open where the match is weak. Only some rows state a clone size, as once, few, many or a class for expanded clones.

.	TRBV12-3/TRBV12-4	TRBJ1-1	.	CASSVQGERAFF	TGTGCCAGCAGCGTCCAAGGAGAGCGGGCTTTCTTT
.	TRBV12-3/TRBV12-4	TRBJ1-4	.	CASRPGRLGEKLFF	TGTGCCAGCAGACCAGGCCGCCTTGGAGAAAAACTGTTTTTT
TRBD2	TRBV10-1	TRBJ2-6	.	CASPPPGRRATNVLTF	TGCGCCAGCCCCCCCCCCGGGAGGAGGGCGACCAACGTCCTGACTTTC
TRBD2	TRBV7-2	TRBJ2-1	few	CASSLAVQRGSQNEQFF	TGTGCCAGCAGCTTAGCGGTCCAGCGGGGGTCTCAGAATGAGCAGTTCTTC
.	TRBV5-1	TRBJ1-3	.	CASSASGFSGNTIYF	TGCGCCAGCAGCGCCTCAGGATTCTCTGGAAACACCATATATTTT
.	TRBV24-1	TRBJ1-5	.	CAANRGGGQPQHF	TGTGCCGCAAACCGGGGCGGGGGTCAGCCCCAGCATTTT
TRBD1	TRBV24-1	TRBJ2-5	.	CATSDPGTGLGQETQYF	TGTGCCACCAGTGACCCCGGGACAGGGCTGGGGCAAGAGACCCAGTACTTC
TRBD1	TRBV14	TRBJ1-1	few	CASSQPTGKKWNTEAFF	TGTGCCAGCAGCCAACCGACAGGGAAAAAATGGAACACTGAAGCTTTCTTT
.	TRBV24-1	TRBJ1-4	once	CATSDFLISRRPAGNEKLFF	TGTGCCACCAGTGATTTCCTAATATCACGGAGACCTGCGGGTAATGAAAAACTGTTTTTT
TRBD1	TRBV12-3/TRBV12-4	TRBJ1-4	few	CASTHRGNGNEKLFF	TGTGCCAGCACCCACAGGGGCAATGGTAATGAAAAACTGTTTTTT
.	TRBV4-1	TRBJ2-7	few	CASSQGPPVGSYEQYF	TGCGCCAGCAGCCAAGGTCCCCCTGTCGGATCCTACGAGCAGTACTTC
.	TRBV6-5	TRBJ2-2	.	CASSPGLWAGELFF	TGTGCCAGCAGTCCGGGCCTTTGGGCCGGGGAGCTGTTTTTT
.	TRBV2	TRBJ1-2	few	CASSEDLGDGGYTF	TGTGCCAGCAGTGAAGATCTGGGGGACGGCGGCTACACCTTC
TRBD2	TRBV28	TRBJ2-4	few	CASSFLAGGTKNIQYF	TGTGCCAGCAGTTTTTTAGCGGGGGGCACCAAAAACATTCAGTACTTC
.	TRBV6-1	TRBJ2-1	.	CASSEIEGWEQFF	TGTGCCAGCAGTGAAATTGAGGGTTGGGAGCAGTTCTTC
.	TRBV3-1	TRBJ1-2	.	CASSQGPTGGGNYGYTF	TGTGCCAGCAGCCAAGGACCGACGGGCGGGGGGAACTATGGCTACACCTTC
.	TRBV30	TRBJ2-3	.	CALAPTDTQYF	TGTGCCCTCGCACCCACCGATACGCAGTATTTT
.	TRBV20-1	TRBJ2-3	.	CSARPGTPDTQYF	TGCAGTGCTAGACCCGGGACACCAGATACGCAGTATTTT
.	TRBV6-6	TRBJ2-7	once	CASTSQPHGGQYF	TGTGCCAGCACAAGTCAACCCCATGGAGGGCAGTACTTC
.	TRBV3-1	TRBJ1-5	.	CASSQDPVGTYSNQPQHF	TGTGCCAGCAGCCAAGATCCGGTGGGGACCTATAGCAATCAGCCCCAGCATTTT
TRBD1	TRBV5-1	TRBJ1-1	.	CASSPRDRGMNTEAFF	TGCGCCAGCAGCCCGCGGGACAGGGGAATGAACACTGAAGCTTTCTTT
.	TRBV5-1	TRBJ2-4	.	CASSLAGGVNIQYF	TGCGCCAGCAGCTTGGCGGGGGGCGTGAACATTCAGTACTTC
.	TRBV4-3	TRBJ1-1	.	CASSQDLGLAEAFF	TGCGCCAGCAGCCAAGATCTTGGGTTGGCTGAAGCTTTCTTT
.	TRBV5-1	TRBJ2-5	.	CASSLVGQPRRETQYF	TGCGCCAGCAGCTTGGTCGGACAGCCAAGGAGGGAGACCCAGTACTTC
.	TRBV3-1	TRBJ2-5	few	CASSQQRLDLETQYF	TGTGCCAGCAGCCAGCAGAGACTAGATTTAGAGACCCAGTACTTC
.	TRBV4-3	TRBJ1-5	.	CASSQLLGGQPQHF	TGCGCCAGCAGCCAACTCCTCGGCGGTCAGCCCCAGCATTTT
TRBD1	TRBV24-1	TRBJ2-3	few	CATSDGQGAIDTQYF	TGTGCCACCAGTGATGGACAGGGGGCTATAGATACGCAGTATTTT
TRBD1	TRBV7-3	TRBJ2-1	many	CASSSGTGVYNEQFF	TGTGCCAGCAGCTCCGGGACAGGGGTCTACAATGAGCAGTTCTTC
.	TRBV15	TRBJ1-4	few	CATSRERRLNEKLFF	TGTGCCACCAGCAGAGAACGGAGGCTTAATGAAAAACTGTTTTTT
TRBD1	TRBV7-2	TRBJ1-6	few	CASSLDPTGRGSPLHF	TGTGCCAGCAGCTTAGATCCGACAGGGAGGGGGTCACCCCTCCACTTT
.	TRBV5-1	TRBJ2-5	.	CASSLALQGQETQYF	TGCGCCAGCAGCTTGGCCCTTCAGGGCCAAGAGACCCAGTACTTC
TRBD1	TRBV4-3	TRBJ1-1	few	CASSRDRSKTFF	TGCGCCAGCAGCCGGGACAGGAGTAAAACTTTCTTT
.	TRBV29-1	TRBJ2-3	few	CSSTDKTDTQYF	TGCAGCTCGACGGATAAAACAGATACGCAGTATTTT
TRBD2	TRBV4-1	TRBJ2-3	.	CASSQEFTSGGTDTQYF	TGCGCCAGCAGCCAAGAGTTTACTAGCGGGGGTACAGATACGCAGTATTTT